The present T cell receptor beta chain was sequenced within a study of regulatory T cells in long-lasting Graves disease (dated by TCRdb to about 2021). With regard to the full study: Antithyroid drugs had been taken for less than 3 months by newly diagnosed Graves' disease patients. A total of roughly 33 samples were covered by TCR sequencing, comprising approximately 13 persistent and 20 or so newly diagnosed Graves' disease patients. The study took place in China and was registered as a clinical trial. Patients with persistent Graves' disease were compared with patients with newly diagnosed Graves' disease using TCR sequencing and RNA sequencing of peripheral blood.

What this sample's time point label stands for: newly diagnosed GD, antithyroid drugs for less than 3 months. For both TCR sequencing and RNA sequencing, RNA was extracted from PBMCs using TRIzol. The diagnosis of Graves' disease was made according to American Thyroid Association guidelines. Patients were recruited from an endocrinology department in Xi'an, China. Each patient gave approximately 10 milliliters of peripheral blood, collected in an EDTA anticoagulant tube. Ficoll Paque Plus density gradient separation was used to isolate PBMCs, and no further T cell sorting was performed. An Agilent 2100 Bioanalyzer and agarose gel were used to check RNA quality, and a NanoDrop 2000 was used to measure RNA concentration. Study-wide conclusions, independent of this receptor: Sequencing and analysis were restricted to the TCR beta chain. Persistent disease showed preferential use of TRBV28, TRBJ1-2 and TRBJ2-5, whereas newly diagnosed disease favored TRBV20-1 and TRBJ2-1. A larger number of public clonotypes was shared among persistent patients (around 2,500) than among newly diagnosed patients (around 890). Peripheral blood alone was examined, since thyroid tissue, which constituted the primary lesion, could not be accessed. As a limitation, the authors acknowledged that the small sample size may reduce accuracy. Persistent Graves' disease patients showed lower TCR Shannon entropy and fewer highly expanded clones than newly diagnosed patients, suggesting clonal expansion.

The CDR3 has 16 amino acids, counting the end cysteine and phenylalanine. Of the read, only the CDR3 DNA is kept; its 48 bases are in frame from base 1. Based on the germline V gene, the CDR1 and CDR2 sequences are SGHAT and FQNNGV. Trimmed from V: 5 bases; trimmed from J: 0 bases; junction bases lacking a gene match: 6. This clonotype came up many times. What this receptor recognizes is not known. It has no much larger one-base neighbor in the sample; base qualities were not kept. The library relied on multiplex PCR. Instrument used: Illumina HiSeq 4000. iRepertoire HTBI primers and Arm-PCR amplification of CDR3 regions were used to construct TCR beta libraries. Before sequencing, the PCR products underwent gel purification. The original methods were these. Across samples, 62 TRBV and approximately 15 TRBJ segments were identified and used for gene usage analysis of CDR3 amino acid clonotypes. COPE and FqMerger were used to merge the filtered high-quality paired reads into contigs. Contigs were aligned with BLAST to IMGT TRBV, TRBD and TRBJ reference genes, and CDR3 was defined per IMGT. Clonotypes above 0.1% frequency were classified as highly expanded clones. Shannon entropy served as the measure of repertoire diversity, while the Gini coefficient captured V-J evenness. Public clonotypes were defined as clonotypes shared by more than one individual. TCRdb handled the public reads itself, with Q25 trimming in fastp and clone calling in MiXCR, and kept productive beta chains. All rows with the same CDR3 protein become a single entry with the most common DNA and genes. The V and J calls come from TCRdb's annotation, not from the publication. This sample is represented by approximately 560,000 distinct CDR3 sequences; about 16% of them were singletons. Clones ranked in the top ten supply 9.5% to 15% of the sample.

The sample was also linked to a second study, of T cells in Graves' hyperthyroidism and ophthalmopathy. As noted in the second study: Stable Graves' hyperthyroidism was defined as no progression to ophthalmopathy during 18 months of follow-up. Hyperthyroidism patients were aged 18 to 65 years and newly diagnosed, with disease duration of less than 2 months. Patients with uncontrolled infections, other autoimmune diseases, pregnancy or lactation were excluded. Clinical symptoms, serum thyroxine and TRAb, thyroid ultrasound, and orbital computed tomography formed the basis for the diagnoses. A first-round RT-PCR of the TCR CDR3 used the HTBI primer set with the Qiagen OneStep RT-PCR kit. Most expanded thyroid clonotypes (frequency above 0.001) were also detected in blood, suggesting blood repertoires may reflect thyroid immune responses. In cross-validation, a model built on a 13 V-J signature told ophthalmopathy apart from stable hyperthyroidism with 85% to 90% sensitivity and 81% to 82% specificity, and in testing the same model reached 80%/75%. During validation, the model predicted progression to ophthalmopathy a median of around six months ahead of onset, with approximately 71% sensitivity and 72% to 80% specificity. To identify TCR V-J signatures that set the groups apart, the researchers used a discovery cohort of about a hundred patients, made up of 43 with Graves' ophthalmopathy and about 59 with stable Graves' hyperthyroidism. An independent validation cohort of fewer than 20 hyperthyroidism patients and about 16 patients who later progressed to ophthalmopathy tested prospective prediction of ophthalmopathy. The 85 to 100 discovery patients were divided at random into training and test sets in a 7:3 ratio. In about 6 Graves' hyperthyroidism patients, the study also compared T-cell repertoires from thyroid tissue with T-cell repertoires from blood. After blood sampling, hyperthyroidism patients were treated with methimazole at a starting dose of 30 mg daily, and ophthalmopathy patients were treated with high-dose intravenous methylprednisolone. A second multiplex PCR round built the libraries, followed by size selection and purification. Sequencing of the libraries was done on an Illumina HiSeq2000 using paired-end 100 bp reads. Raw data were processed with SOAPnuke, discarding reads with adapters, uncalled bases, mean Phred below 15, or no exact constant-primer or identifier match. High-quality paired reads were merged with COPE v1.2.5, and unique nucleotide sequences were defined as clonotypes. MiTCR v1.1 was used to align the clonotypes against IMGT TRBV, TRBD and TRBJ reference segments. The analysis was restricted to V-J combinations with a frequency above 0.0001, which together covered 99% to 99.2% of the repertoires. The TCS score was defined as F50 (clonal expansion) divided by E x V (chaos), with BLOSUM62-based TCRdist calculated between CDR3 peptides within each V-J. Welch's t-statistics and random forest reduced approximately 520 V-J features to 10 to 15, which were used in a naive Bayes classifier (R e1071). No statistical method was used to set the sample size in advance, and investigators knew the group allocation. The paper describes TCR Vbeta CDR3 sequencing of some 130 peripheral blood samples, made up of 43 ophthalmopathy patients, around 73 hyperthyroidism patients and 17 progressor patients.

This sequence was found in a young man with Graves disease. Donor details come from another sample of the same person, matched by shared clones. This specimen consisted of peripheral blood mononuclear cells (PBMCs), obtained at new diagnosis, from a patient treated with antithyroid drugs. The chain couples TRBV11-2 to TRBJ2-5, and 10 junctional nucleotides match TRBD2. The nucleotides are TGTGCCAGCAGCCTACTAGCGGGACCGTACCAAGAGACCCAGTACTTC. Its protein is CASSLLAGPYQETQYF.